The 4 T cell receptor beta chains below were found in one sample sequenced in a study of CD8+CD57+ T cells in acquired aplastic anemia. Template material for TCR beta VDJ and CDR3 profiling consisted of genomic DNA. TCRdb reprocessed the reads with MiXCR, giving one entry per CDR3 protein. The sample yields roughly 300,000 distinct CDR3 sequences, roughly half seen once. The source material was sorted CD4+, CD8+, or CD8+CD57+ T cells (not recorded which) from PBMCs. The source is a human donor with severe aplastic anemia or a healthy control (not recorded which).

Details on this clonotype: A junction boundary mismatches the germline segment, possibly from a read error. The CDR3 DNA sequence: TGTGCCAGCAGTTACTCTGCGGGGGGCACTGAAGCTTTCTTT. Translation: CASSYSAGGTEAFF. V and J are TRBV10-3 and TRBJ1-1; a weak D match, TRBD1 (5 bases). The germline V gene has CDR1 ENHRY and CDR2 SYGVKD. This CDR3 is 14 amino acids long.

This clonotype was counted between two and nine times. This chain connects TRBV7-8 to TRBJ1-5; D not resolved. CDR1 and CDR2 from the germline V gene are SGHVS and FQNEAQ. V gave up 3 bases and J gave up 8 bases, with 11 bases separating them. The CDR3 runs to 13 residues. The CDR3 here is CASSFSAGKPQHF. In nucleotides, the CDR3 is TGTGCCAGCAGCTTTTCAGCGGGCAAGCCCCAGCATTTT.

The chain couples TRBV20-1 to TRBJ2-7; 9 positions match TRBD1. Per germline, CDR1 DFQATT and CDR2 SNEGSKA (reference sequence). The CDR3 runs 13 residues. V dropped 3 bases and J dropped 6; count of bases not matched to a gene: 6. The CDR3 protein is CSARTGGVGEQYF. The DNA for the CDR3 is TGCAGTGCTAGGACAGGGGGTGTCGGCGAGCAGTACTTC.

This clonotype was seen at least ten times. The J gene is TRBJ1-5, the V gene TRBV5-1; D gene uncertain. Trimming left V 4 bases short and J 0 bases short, with 11 bases between. Germline CDR1 SGHRS, CDR2 YFSETQ. This CDR3 is built from 15 residues. The CDR3 DNA follows: TGCGCCAGCAGCGCAGGCGGCAATAGCAATCAGCCCCAGCATTTT. Protein: CASSAGGNSNQPQHF.